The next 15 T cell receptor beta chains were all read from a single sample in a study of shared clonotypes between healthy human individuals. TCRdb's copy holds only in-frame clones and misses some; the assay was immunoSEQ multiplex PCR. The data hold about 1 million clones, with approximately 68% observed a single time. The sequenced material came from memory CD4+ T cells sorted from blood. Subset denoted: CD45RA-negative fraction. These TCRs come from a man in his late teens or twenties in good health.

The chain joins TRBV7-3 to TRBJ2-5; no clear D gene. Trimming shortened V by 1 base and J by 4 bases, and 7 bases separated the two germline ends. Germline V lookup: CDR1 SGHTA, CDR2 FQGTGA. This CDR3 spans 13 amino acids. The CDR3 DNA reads TGTGCCAGCAGCTTAATCTGGGGAGAGACCCAGTACTTC. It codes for CASSLIWGETQYF. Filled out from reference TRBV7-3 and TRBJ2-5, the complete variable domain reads GAGVSQTPSNKVTEKGKYVELRCDPISGHTALYWYRQSLGQGPEFLIYFQGTGAADDSGLPNDRFFAVRPEGSVSTLKIQRTERGDSAVYLCASSLIWGETQYFGPGTRLLVL.

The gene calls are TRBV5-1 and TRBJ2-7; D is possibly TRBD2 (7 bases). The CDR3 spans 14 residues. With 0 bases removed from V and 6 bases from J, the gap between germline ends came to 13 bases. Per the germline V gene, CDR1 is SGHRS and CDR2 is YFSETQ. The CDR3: CASSLVAGASEQYF. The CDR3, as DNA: TGCGCCAGCAGCTTGGTCGCGGGGGCTAGCGAGCAGTACTTC.

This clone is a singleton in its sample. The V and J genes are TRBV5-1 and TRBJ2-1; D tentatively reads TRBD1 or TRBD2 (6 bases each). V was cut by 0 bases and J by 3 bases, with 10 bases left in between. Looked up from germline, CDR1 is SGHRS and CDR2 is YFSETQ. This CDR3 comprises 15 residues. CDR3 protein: CASSLEGEVYNEQFF. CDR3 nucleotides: TGCGCCAGCAGCTTGGAGGGGGAGGTCTACAATGAGCAGTTCTTC.

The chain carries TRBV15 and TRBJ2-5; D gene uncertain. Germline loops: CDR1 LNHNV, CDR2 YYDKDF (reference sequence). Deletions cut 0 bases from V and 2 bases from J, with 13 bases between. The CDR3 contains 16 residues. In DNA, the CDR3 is TGTGCCACCAGCAGAGACCTTCACCCGGTGCAAGAGACCCAGTACTTC. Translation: CATSRDLHPVQETQYF.

The CDR3 region has the DNA TGTGCCAGCCCCCGAACCTGGACACCCGCCTACACTGAAGCTTTCTTT. Its translation is CASPRTWTPAYTEAFF. The chain carries TRBV6-7 and TRBJ1-1; TRBD1 is a possible D gene (5 bases). TRBV6-7 carries the ORF label, with uncertain function. V was clipped by 8 bases and J by 3 bases, with 22 bases between them. CDR3 length: 16 amino acids.

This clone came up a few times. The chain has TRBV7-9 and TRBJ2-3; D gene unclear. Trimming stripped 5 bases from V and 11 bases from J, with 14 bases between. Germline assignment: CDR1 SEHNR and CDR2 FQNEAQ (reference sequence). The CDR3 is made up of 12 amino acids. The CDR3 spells CASSPQRIGQYF. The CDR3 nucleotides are TGTGCCAGCAGCCCACAGCGCATAGGGCAGTATTTT.

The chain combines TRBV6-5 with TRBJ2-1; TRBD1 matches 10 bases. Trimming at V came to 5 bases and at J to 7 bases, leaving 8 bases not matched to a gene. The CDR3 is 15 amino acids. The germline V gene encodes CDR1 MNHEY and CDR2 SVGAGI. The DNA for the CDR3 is TGTGCCAGCAGTCCCGACAGGGGGCAGGGGAATGAGCAGTTCTTC. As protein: CASSPDRGQGNEQFF.

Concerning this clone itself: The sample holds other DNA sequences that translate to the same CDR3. The CDR3 DNA reads TGTGCCAGCAGCCTCACTAGCGGGCTCACAGATACGCAGTATTTT. It translates to CASSLTSGLTDTQYF. The chain employs TRBV7-9 and TRBJ2-3, with TRBD2 identical over 9 bases. The CDR3 sequence is 15 residues long. Germline CDR1 is SEHNR and CDR2 is FQNEAQ (reference sequence). V trimming: 5 bases; J trimming: 2 bases; junction bases outside the gene matches: 5.

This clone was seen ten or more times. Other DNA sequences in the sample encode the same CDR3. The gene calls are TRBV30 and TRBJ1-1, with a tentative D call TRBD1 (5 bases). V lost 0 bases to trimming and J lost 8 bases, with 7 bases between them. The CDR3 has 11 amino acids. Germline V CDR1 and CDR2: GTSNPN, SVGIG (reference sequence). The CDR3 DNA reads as TGTGCCTGGAGTGTAAACAGGGAAGCTTTCTTT. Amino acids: CAWSVNREAFF.

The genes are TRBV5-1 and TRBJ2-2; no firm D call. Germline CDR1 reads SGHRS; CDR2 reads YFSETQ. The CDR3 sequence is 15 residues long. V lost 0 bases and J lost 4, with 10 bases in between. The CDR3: CASSLDLQSTGELFF. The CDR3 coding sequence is TGCGCCAGCAGCTTGGATCTGCAGAGCACCGGGGAGCTGTTTTTT.

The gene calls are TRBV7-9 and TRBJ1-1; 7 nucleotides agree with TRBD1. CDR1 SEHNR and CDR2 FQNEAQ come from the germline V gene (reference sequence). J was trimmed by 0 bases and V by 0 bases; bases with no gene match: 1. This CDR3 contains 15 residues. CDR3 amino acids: CASSLAQGLNTEAFF. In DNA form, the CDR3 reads TGTGCCAGCAGCTTAGCACAGGGGTTGAACACTGAAGCTTTCTTT.

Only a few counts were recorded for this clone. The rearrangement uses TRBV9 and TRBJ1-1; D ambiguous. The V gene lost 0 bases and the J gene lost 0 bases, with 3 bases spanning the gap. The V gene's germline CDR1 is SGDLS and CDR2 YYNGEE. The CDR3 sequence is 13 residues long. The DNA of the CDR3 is TGTGCCAGCAGCGTAGAGATGAACACTGAAGCTTTCTTT. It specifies CASSVEMNTEAFF.

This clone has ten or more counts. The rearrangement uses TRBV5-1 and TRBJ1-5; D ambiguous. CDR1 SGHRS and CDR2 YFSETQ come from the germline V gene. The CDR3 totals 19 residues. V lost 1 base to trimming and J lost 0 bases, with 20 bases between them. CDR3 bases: TGCGCCAGCAGCTTGTCAGTAGGGTCGCCACGTATTAGCAATCAGCCCCAGCATTTT. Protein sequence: CASSLSVGSPRISNQPQHF.

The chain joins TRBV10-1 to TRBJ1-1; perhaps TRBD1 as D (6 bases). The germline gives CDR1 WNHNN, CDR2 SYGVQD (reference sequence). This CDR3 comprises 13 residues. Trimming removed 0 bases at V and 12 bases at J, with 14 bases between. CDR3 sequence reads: CASSESGGGRTFF. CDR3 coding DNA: TGCGCCAGCAGTGAGTCGGGGGGGGGCAGAACTTTCTTT.

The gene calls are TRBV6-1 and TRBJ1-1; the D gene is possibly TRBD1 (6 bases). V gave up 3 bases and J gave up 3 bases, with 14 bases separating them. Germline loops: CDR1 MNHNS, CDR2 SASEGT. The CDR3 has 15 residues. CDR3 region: CASSETDRWDTEAFF. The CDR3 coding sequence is TGTGCCAGCAGTGAGACGGACAGATGGGACACTGAAGCTTTCTTT.